This T cell receptor (beta chain) was documented in a study of CD8+CD57+ T cells in acquired aplastic anemia. Whoever was chosen for sequencing had shown CD8+CD57+ cell expansion by flow cytometry. It was genomic DNA that served as the template for profiling TCR beta VDJ and CDR3. Each CDR3 protein is one row after TCRdb ran MiXCR on the reads. This table holds roughly 240,000 distinct CDR3 sequences, 47% found once. CDR1 is WSHSY, CDR2 SAAADI, per germline. CDR3 size: 12 residues. Trimming stripped 0 bases from V and 7 bases from J, with 6 bases between. V and J are TRBV10-2 and TRBJ1-2; tentative D call: TRBD1 (5 bases). This TCR was sampled from a human donor with aplastic anemia. The specimen sequenced was sorted CD4+, CD8+, or CD8+CD57+ T cells (not recorded which) from PBMCs. The CDR3 here is CASSESGVGYTF. CDR3 coding DNA: TGCGCCAGCAGTGAGTCAGGGGTTGGCTACACCTTC.